The 25 T cell receptor beta chains in this list originate from one sample, sequenced in a study of cytomegalovirus exposure and HLA in healthy donors. The PCR had 60 Vbeta and 13 Jbeta primers. TCRdb keeps only in-frame clones here, not all; method: immunoSEQ multiplex PCR. This sample yields some 150,000 clones, of which approximately 65% are seen a single time; roughly 2.9% belongs to the top ten. Sequenced sample: PBMCs. The receptors derive from a man between 35 and 55 years old in good health and CMV-seronegative.

This clone occurred a few times. The chain links TRBV6-4 to TRBJ1-1, with 7 bases fitting TRBD1. V was clipped by 2 bases and J by 5 bases; unmatched bases: 2. Germline V gene sequence: CDR1 MRHNA, CDR2 SNTAGT. This CDR3 region has 13 residues. The CDR3 spells CASSDRGHTEAFF. Written as DNA, the CDR3 is TGTGCCAGCAGTGACAGGGGGCATACTGAAGCTTTCTTT.

V is TRBV5-7 and J is TRBJ2-2, with D perhaps matching TRBD2 (6 bases). TRBV5-7 is filed as an ORF, its function uncertain. Deletions cut 2 bases from V and 4 bases from J, with 12 bases between. This CDR3 is 15 amino acids long. CDR3 bases: TGTGCCAGCAGCTTATGGACTACCCCCACCGGGGAGCTGTTTTTT. As protein: CASSLWTTPTGELFF.

In DNA, the CDR3 is TGTGCCAGTAGCCCCTGGAGGAGGCCAATTCCCTACGAGCAGTACTTC. Residues: CASSPWRRPIPYEQYF. The genes are TRBV19 and TRBJ2-7, with D perhaps matching TRBD2 (5 bases). Per the germline V gene, CDR1 is LNHDA and CDR2 is SQIVND (reference sequence). This CDR3 has 16 amino acids. V shed 6 bases and J shed 2 bases, with 20 bases lying between them.

The rearrangement uses TRBV27 and TRBJ2-3; 9 positions agree with TRBD2. Germline V CDR1 and CDR2: MNHEY, SMNVEV (reference sequence). Losses at the gene ends were 1 base for V and 0 bases for J; bases not matched to a gene: 8. The CDR3 totals 18 residues. CDR3: CASSLFGSGGVSTDTQYF. In nucleotides, the CDR3 is TGTGCCAGCAGTTTATTCGGTAGCGGGGGCGTGAGCACAGATACGCAGTATTTT.

The chain combines TRBV6-5 with TRBJ2-5; 8 bases are shared with TRBD1. The CDR3 totals 14 residues. J gave up 4 bases and V 10 bases, and 11 bases lay outside the gene matches. Germline V gene data show CDR1 as MNHEY and CDR2 as SVGAGI. The CDR3 here is CATTPRTGRETQYF. The CDR3 bases are TGTGCCACGACACCGCGGACAGGGCGAGAGACCCAGTACTTC.

The chain carries TRBV11-3 and TRBJ2-1; maybe TRBD1 (6 bases). The V gene's germline CDR1 is SGHNT and CDR2 YENEEA. This CDR3 is built from 14 residues. Trimming cost V 5 bases and J 9 bases, with 17 bases left between them. DNA of the CDR3: TGTGCCAGCAGCAGGGGACAATTGGCGGGTGAGCAGTTCTTC. Its translation: CASSRGQLAGEQFF.

This clone has more than one count but fewer than ten. J is TRBJ2-7 and V is TRBV4-3; TRBD1 matches 8 bases. Germline lookup yields CDR1 LGHNA and CDR2 YSLEER. V was clipped by 4 bases and J by 6 bases; unmatched bases: 8. The CDR3 length is 14 residues. The CDR3 loop is CASSPWTGFAEQYF. In DNA, the CDR3 is TGCGCCAGCAGCCCGTGGACAGGGTTTGCCGAGCAGTACTTC.

In the case of this clone: The junction differs from germline at one of its ends, possibly a read error. The rearrangement uses TRBV7-9 and TRBJ1-5; 10 nucleotides agree with TRBD1. The germline V gene has CDR1 SEHNR and CDR2 FQNEAQ (reference sequence). CDR3 length equals 16 residues. CDR3 coding DNA: TGTTCCAGCAGCATAAGCTCCGGGACAGGGGTTCAGCCCCAGCATTTT. It codes for CSSSISSGTGVQPQHF.

The V and J genes are TRBV11-2 and TRBJ1-2; the D gene is possibly TRBD1 (5 bases). Between the trimmed V and J ends, which lost 4 bases and 2 bases, there was a span of 8 bases. Per the germline V gene, CDR1 is SGHAT and CDR2 is FQNNGV. This CDR3 comprises 13 residues. Written as DNA, the CDR3 is TGTGCCAGCAGCTCCGACAGAAACTATGGCTACACCTTC. Translation gives CASSSDRNYGYTF. Filled out from reference TRBV11-2 and TRBJ1-2, the complete variable domain reads EAGVAQSPRYKIIEKRQSVAFWCNPISGHATLYWYQQILGQGPKLLIQFQNNGVVDDSQLPKDRFSAERLKGVDSTLKIQPAKLEDSAVYLCASSSDRNYGYTFGSGTRLTVV.

V and J are TRBV15 and TRBJ2-7; TRBD1 matches 10 bases. J lost 4 bases, V lost 2 bases, and 5 bases had no gene match. Germline V lookup: CDR1 LNHNV, CDR2 YYDKDF (reference sequence). The CDR3 sequence is 15 residues long. The CDR3: CATSRTTGGIYEQYF. CDR3 in DNA: TGTGCCACCAGCAGAACGACAGGGGGCATTTACGAGCAGTACTTC.

The chain couples TRBV5-1 to TRBJ1-5; 9 nucleotides align to TRBD1. The CDR3 is made up of 14 amino acids. The J segment lost 5 bases and the V segment lost 5 bases, leaving 5 bases of the junction unmatched. The V gene's germline CDR1 is SGHRS and CDR2 YFSETQ. The CDR3 sequence is CASRLRTGDQPQHF. The CDR3 DNA reads TGCGCCAGCAGGCTTCGGACAGGGGATCAGCCCCAGCATTTT.

This chain joins TRBV6-5 and TRBJ2-3; 8 nucleotides match TRBD2. The length of the CDR3 is 15 residues. Germline assignment: CDR1 MNHEY and CDR2 SVGAGI. The J segment lost 1 base and the V segment lost 5 bases, leaving 5 bases of the junction unmatched. This CDR3 reads CASSTGRGGTDTQYF. Written as DNA, the CDR3 is TGTGCCAGCAGTACCGGGCGGGGGGGCACAGATACGCAGTATTTT.

J is TRBJ1-1 and V is TRBV7-2, with 7 bases that match TRBD1. Per germline, CDR1 SGHTA and CDR2 FQGNSA. Unmatched junction bases numbered 6, after V lost 5 bases and J lost 0 bases. This CDR3 is 15 amino acids long. CDR3: CASSGRGTVNTEAFF. The CDR3 DNA reads TGTGCCAGCAGCGGTAGGGGGACAGTGAACACTGAAGCTTTCTTT.

Concerning this clone itself: Germline and junction disagree at one end, which may indicate a read error. The rearrangement links TRBV5-3 to TRBJ1-2; possible D gene TRBD1, 5 bases. TRBV5-3 is filed as an ORF, its function uncertain. CDR3 size: 12 residues. DNA of the CDR3: TGTGCCAGAAGCTCCCTAGGGCAGTACGGACACTTC. Its translation is CARSSLGQYGHF.

The chain links TRBV29-1 to TRBJ1-1; 8 bases agree with TRBD1. This CDR3 contains 13 residues. Unmatched junction bases numbered 7, after V lost 5 bases and J lost 5 bases. Germline V CDR1 and CDR2: SQVTM, ANQGSEA. The CDR3 DNA is TGCAGCGTTTCCACGACAGGGGAAACTGAAGCTTTCTTT. Translation: CSVSTTGETEAFF. Filled out from reference TRBV29-1 and TRBJ1-1, the complete variable domain reads SAVISQKPSRDICQRGTSLTIQCQVDSQVTMMFWYRQQPGQSLTLIATANQGSEATYESGFVIDKFPISRPNLTFSTLTVSNMSPEDSSIYLCSVSTTGETEAFFGQGTRLTVV.

The rearrangement joins TRBV10-1 to TRBJ2-7; a possible D gene is TRBD2 (5 bases). Germline CDR1 reads WNHNN; CDR2 reads SYGVQD (reference sequence). V gave up 2 bases and J gave up 6 bases, with 17 bases separating them. The CDR3 is 15 residues long. The CDR3 reads CASSEPVRRAGEQYF. CDR3 nucleotide sequence: TGCGCCAGCAGTGAGCCGGTTCGACGGGCGGGCGAGCAGTACTTC.

This chain uses TRBV7-2 with TRBJ2-7, with D perhaps matching TRBD1 (5 bases). The germline V gene encodes CDR1 SGHTA and CDR2 FQGNSA. The CDR3 has 16 amino acids. Trimming removed 1 base at V and 0 bases at J, with 13 bases between. This CDR3 is CASSLGWVDSSYEQYF. The CDR3 nucleotides read TGTGCCAGCAGCTTAGGTTGGGTCGACAGCTCCTACGAGCAGTACTTC.

This chain uses TRBV15 with TRBJ1-1; D is uncertain. CDR1 and CDR2 (germline): LNHNV, YYDKDF (reference sequence). Trimming took 2 bases from V and 4 from J, leaving 11 bases between them. The CDR3 totals 14 residues. CDR3 nucleotide sequence: TGTGCCACCAGCAGACTCGGGTTGGCCACTGAAGCTTTCTTT. Translated: CATSRLGLATEAFF.

The chain employs TRBV7-9 and TRBJ2-3, with 7 bases matching TRBD1. V gave up 6 bases and J gave up 1 base; unmatched junction bases: 7. The CDR3 length is 15 residues. Germline assignment: CDR1 SEHNR and CDR2 FQNEAQ (reference sequence). The CDR3 DNA sequence: TGTGCCAGCAGTTCTCCCGACAGGGGCACAGATACGCAGTATTTT. Protein sequence: CASSSPDRGTDTQYF.

The chain has TRBV5-3 and TRBJ2-1; D may be TRBD1 (7 bases). TRBV5-3 is annotated as an ORF whose role is uncertain. The CDR3 runs 16 residues. Trimming took off 4 bases at V and 3 bases at J, with 17 bases between the two ends. The CDR3 DNA is TGTGCCAGAAGCCCGCTCCAGGGGGGCGACTACAATGAGCAGTTCTTC. It specifies CARSPLQGGDYNEQFF.

The rearrangement joins TRBV6-6 to TRBJ1-5; no firm D call. The CDR3 totals 13 residues. V lost 7 bases, J lost 0 bases, and 7 bases lay in between. Germline V gives CDR1 MNHNY, CDR2 SVGAGI (reference sequence). The CDR3 DNA follows: TGTGCCAGCAAACTCGATAGCAATCAGCCCCAGCATTTT. Protein product: CASKLDSNQPQHF.

Only a few counts were recorded for this clone. The V and J genes are TRBV6-5 and TRBJ1-1, with 7 bases aligning to TRBD1. Trimming at V came to 4 bases and at J to 10 bases, leaving 9 bases not matched to a gene. The CDR3 covers 13 residues. The germline V gene encodes CDR1 MNHEY and CDR2 SVGAGI. CDR3 protein: CASSSLDRVTAFF. The CDR3 DNA reads TGTGCCAGCAGTTCCCTCGACAGGGTAACAGCTTTCTTT.

This clone has only a few counts. The chain recombines TRBV18 with TRBJ2-2; tentative D call: TRBD2 (5 bases). The V end lost 1 base, the J end lost 1 base, and 13 bases lay between the germline ends. The germline CDR1 and CDR2 sequences are KGHSH and LQKENI. This CDR3 has 17 residues. Written as DNA, the CDR3 is TGTGCCAGCTCACCACTTTCGGGATACCGGAACACCGGGGAGCTGTTTTTT. Its protein is CASSPLSGYRNTGELFF.

This rearrangement joins TRBV7-9 to TRBJ2-7; 10 positions match TRBD2. V dropped 0 bases and J dropped 2; count of bases not matched to a gene: 7. This CDR3 comprises 17 residues. CDR1 and CDR2 (germline): SEHNR, FQNEAQ (reference sequence). The chain's CDR3 is CASSLAPGTSETYEQYF. CDR3 nucleotide sequence: TGTGCCAGCAGCTTAGCGCCCGGGACTAGCGAGACCTACGAGCAGTACTTC.

This chain joins TRBV7-2 and TRBJ2-5; TRBD1 aligns across 9 bases. After removal of 5 bases from V and 4 bases from J, the junction contained 5 bases not matched to a gene. CDR1 and CDR2 from the germline V gene are SGHTA and FQGNSA. This CDR3 is 14 amino acids long. The CDR3 is CASSLTGGIETQYF. The DNA of the CDR3 is TGTGCCAGCAGCCTGACAGGGGGGATAGAGACCCAGTACTTC.